These 2 T cell receptor beta chains share one sample of origin, sequenced in a study of memory CD4+ T cells and cytomegalovirus serostatus. Single viable CD3+CD4+CD8-CD45RO+ cells were sorted as the memory CD4+ T cells. Clones were sequenced by immunoSEQ multiplex PCR, and TCRdb holds only the in-frame ones, with some missing. The table has tens of thousands of clones, 82% seen once. Sequencing input: memory CD4+ T cells from blood. Receptor source: an adult in good health and CMV-seronegative.

The genes are TRBV6-1 and TRBJ2-7, with no clear D. V lost 4 bases, J lost 2 bases, and 6 bases lay in between. This CDR3 is 12 amino acids long. CDR1 is MNHNS, CDR2 SASEGT, per germline. CDR3 loop: CASSALTYEQYF. For the CDR3, the DNA is TGTGCCAGCAGTGCCCTCACCTACGAGCAGTACTTC.

V is TRBV4-2 and J is TRBJ2-5; D is unclear. The V gene's germline CDR1 is LGHNA and CDR2 YNFKEQ. Trimming cost V 1 base and J 2 bases, with 17 bases left between them. There are 17 residues in the CDR3. The CDR3 bases are TGTGCCAGCAGCCAAGTGGGTATGAGGATATCGCAAGAGACCCAGTACTTC. Translating gives CASSQVGMRISQETQYF.